This passage covers 17 T cell receptor beta chains from one sample sequenced in a study of T cell repertoires in cytomegalovirus infection. TCRdb recomputed calls from the reads with MiXCR, one row per CDR3 protein. This table has under 800,000 distinct CDR3 sequences, 20% to 25% appearing once. Sequences were obtained from CD8+ T cells from PBMCs. The receptors originated from a human donor in good health (CMV status not recorded). Some clones in this sample may be carry-over from other donors' samples.

The CDR3 is CASSLREGLPNQPQHF. The DNA for the CDR3 is TGTGCCAGCAGTCTAAGAGAGGGCCTCCCTAATCAGCCCCAGCATTTT. The genes are TRBV6-2 or TRBV6-3 and TRBJ1-5; no clear D gene. The CDR3 consists of 16 residues. Germline-derived CDR1 and CDR2 are MNHEY and SVGEGT. V lost 5 bases and J 4 bases, leaving 18 bases between the germline ends.

There are a few counts of this clonotype. The chain carries TRBV7-9 and TRBJ2-3, with D perhaps assigned TRBD1 or TRBD2 (6 bases each). Germline V lookup: CDR1 SEHNR, CDR2 FQNEAQ (reference sequence). Trimming took 5 bases from V and 3 from J, leaving 18 bases between them. This CDR3 comprises 16 residues. The CDR3: CASSLRGGPKTDTQYF. The DNA of the CDR3 is TGTGCCAGCAGCCTACGAGGGGGGCCTAAGACAGATACGCAGTATTTT.

The chain is built from TRBV28 and TRBJ2-7; 10 bases match TRBD1. Germline trimming cut 3 bases from V and 5 bases from J; bases unmatched to any gene: 1. The germline V gene encodes CDR1 MDHEN and CDR2 SYDVKM. The CDR3 is 13 amino acids. This chain's CDR3 is CASSLTGGDEQYV. CDR3 DNA sequence: TGTGCCAGCAGTTTGACAGGGGGCGACGAGCAGTACGTC.

This clonotype was counted between two and nine times. The rearrangement joins TRBV10-3 to TRBJ2-7; 7 bases are a match to TRBD2. The CDR3 length is 11 residues. Germline-derived CDR1 and CDR2 are ENHRY and SYGVKD. Trimming took 9 bases from V and 1 from J; bases not matched to a gene: 0. CDR3 sequence reads: CAMGGSYEQYF. For the CDR3, the DNA is TGTGCCATGGGGGGGTCCTACGAGCAGTACTTC.

This clonotype was detected only a few times. The V and J genes are TRBV5-8 and TRBJ2-7; 7 bases match TRBD1. Per germline, CDR1 SGHTS and CDR2 YDEGEE. Losses at the gene ends were 5 bases for V and 3 bases for J; bases not matched to a gene: 5. CDR3 size: 13 residues. CDR3 loop: CASRYRDSYEQYF. The CDR3 region has the DNA TGTGCCAGCAGGTATCGGGACAGCTACGAGCAGTACTTC.

About this clonotype itself: One base away lies a much larger clone, so this may be a sequencing read error. The V call is TRBV12-3 or TRBV12-4, the J call TRBJ2-3, with D hard to call. The CDR3 has 13 residues. The CDR3: CANSFGIADTQYF. CDR3 in DNA: TGTGCCAACAGTTTCGGCATTGCAGATACGCAGTATTTT.

Many counts were recorded for this clonotype. This rearrangement joins TRBV7-6 to TRBJ1-4; tentatively, D is TRBD1 (6 bases). Germline CDR1 SGHVS, CDR2 FNYEAQ. The CDR3 spans 15 residues. V lost 1 base to trimming and J lost 4 bases, with 10 bases between them. DNA of the CDR3: TGTGCCAGCAGCTTAGGTTGGGACAATAATGAAAAACTGTTTTTT. Its translation is CASSLGWDNNEKLFF.

The sample holds a few counts of this clonotype. The rearrangement uses TRBV6-6 and TRBJ2-5, with a tentative D call TRBD2 (6 bases). This CDR3 is built from 14 residues. V was trimmed by 10 bases and J by 4 bases, leaving 19 bases between them. Per the germline V gene, CDR1 is MNHNY and CDR2 is SVGAGI (reference sequence). CDR3 bases: TGTGCCACCGAGCCGAGGGGCGGGGTAGAGACCCAGTACTTC. This encodes CATEPRGGVETQYF.

The genes are TRBV7-9 and TRBJ2-2, with D uncertain. Germline V gives CDR1 SEHNR, CDR2 FQNEAQ (reference sequence). The CDR3 is 15 residues long. V was shortened by 1 base and J by 4 bases, with 10 bases between the two germline ends. CDR3 sequence: CASSLEVPITGELFF. The CDR3 DNA reads as TGTGCCAGCAGCTTAGAAGTACCCATCACCGGGGAGCTGTTTTTT. The full variable domain, completed using reference TRBV7-9 and TRBJ2-2, is DTGVSQNPRHKITKRGQNVTFRCDPISEHNRLYWYRQTLGQGPEFLTYFQNEAQLEKSRLLSDRFSAERPKGSFSTLEIQRTEQGDSAMYLCASSLEVPITGELFFGEGSRLTVL.

On this clonotype: Since a much larger clone is just one base distant, this may be a read error. The chain carries TRBV7-2 and TRBJ2-5; the match to TRBD1 covers 7 bases. Germline V CDR1 and CDR2: SGHTA, FQGNSA. The CDR3 contains 15 residues. With V trimmed by 3 bases and J by 5 bases, 9 bases remained unmatched. As DNA, the CDR3 is TGTGCCAGCAGCTTCTCTGACAGGGTCGGCGAGACCCAGTACTTC. Protein product: CASSFSDRVGETQYF.

This chain links TRBV5-6 with TRBJ2-1; no clear D gene. The CDR3 runs to 14 residues. The V gene lost 9 bases and the J gene lost 3 bases, with 16 bases spanning the gap. Germline V lookup: CDR1 SGHDT, CDR2 YYEEEE. CDR3: CATLLGNSYNEQFF. In nucleotides, the CDR3 is TGTGCCACCCTTTTGGGAAACAGCTACAATGAGCAGTTCTTC.

This clonotype occurred once. This chain joins TRBV19 and TRBJ2-1; possibly TRBD2 for D (5 bases). This CDR3 spans 12 amino acids. V gave up 3 bases and J gave up 9 bases, with 9 bases separating them. From germline, CDR1 is LNHDA and CDR2 SQIVND (reference sequence). The DNA of the CDR3 is TGTGCCAGTAGTATTGTCGGGGTTGAGCAGTTCTTC. Amino acid sequence: CASSIVGVEQFF.

This clonotype occurred a few times. V gene TRBV29-1 combines with J gene TRBJ2-7; the match to TRBD1 covers 9 bases. J was trimmed by 4 bases and V by 5 bases; bases with no gene match: 15. Per germline, CDR1 SQVTM and CDR2 ANQGSEA. There are 16 residues in the CDR3. The CDR3 is CSVLDRGERYLYEQYF. In DNA form, the CDR3 reads TGCAGCGTTCTGGACAGGGGAGAAAGATATTTGTACGAGCAGTACTTC.

This chain links TRBV28 with TRBJ1-3, with TRBD1 as a possible D gene (5 bases). Germline V gives CDR1 MDHEN, CDR2 SYDVKM. V lost 1 base and J 1 base, leaving 11 bases between the germline ends. This CDR3 contains 16 residues. The CDR3 region is CASSLFQGGSGNTIYF. DNA of the CDR3: TGTGCCAGCAGTTTATTTCAGGGCGGGTCTGGAAACACCATATATTTT. Filled out from reference TRBV28 and TRBJ1-3, the complete variable domain reads DVKVTQSSRYLVKRTGEKVFLECVQDMDHENMFWYRQDPGLGLRLIYFSYDVKMKEKGDIPEGYSVSREKKERFSLILESASTNQTSMYLCASSLFQGGSGNTIYFGEGSWLTVV.

This clonotype turned up a few times. The V call is TRBV19, the J call TRBJ2-7; weak D call: TRBD2 (6 bases). In germline, CDR1 is LNHDA, CDR2 SQIVND (reference sequence). V lost 7 bases to trimming and J lost 5 bases, with 9 bases between them. This CDR3 is 11 amino acids long. Here the CDR3 reads CASTRGNEQYF. In DNA form, the CDR3 reads TGTGCCAGTACGCGGGGTAACGAGCAGTACTTC.

V usage is TRBV7-9 and J usage is TRBJ1-6; D gene ambiguous. CDR1 is SEHNR, CDR2 FQNEAQ, per germline (reference sequence). Trimming shortened V by 4 bases and J by 7 bases, and 17 bases separated the two germline ends. The CDR3 contains 16 residues. The CDR3 reads CASSYAAYEGNSPLHF. In DNA, the CDR3 is TGTGCCAGCAGCTATGCGGCTTACGAAGGGAATTCACCCCTCCACTTT.

The sample holds a few counts of this clonotype. The rearrangement uses TRBV28 and TRBJ2-6; no definite D call. There are 17 residues in the CDR3. The V gene lost 3 bases and the J gene lost 0 bases, with 12 bases spanning the gap. Germline V gene data show CDR1 as MDHEN and CDR2 as SYDVKM. The CDR3 loop reads CASSFRRFNSGANVLTF. CDR3 bases: TGTGCCAGCAGTTTCCGCAGGTTTAACTCTGGGGCCAACGTCCTGACTTTC.